A selection of T cell receptor beta chains follows, all from one sample in a study of PD-1 blockade in classical Hodgkin lymphoma. Clones were read by immunoSEQ multiplex PCR, and TCRdb kept only the in-frame ones, dropping some. The table shows under 65,000 clones, with 80% to 90% occurring only once. The specimen comprised peripheral blood mononuclear cells (PBMCs), sampled at baseline. Receptors were obtained from a human donor with classical Hodgkin lymphoma. Both conserved end residues are part of each CDR3. D genes are given only for firm matches. Clone size is given for some rows only: seen once, a few or many times, or a class if the clone is expanded.

size | D | J | V | DNA | CDR3
. | . | TRBJ2-7 | TRBV5-6 | TGTGCCAGCAGCTTGAGCGGGCTCTCCTACGAGCAGTACTTC | CASSLSGLSYEQYF
. | TRBD2 | TRBJ2-2 | TRBV9 | TGTGCCAGCAGCGTAGGGGAGGGTTTCACCGGGGAGCTGTTTTTT | CASSVGEGFTGELFF
. | . | TRBJ2-3 | TRBV6-1 | TGTGCCAGCAGTGAAGGGGGCCAAACAGATACGCAGTATTTT | CASSEGGQTDTQYF
few | . | TRBJ1-2 | TRBV15 | TGTGCCACCAGCAGAGATCGTAGCTATGGCTACACCTTC | CATSRDRSYGYTF
once | . | TRBJ2-1 | TRBV7-9 | TGTGCCAGCAGCCCTGCTAACGCGTACAATGAGCAGTTCTTC | CASSPANAYNEQFF
. | . | TRBJ2-1 | TRBV5-1 | TGCGCCAGCAGCTTGGTTCCGAACAATGAGCAGTTCTTC | CASSLVPNNEQFF
. | . | TRBJ2-7 | TRBV6-6 | TGTGCCAGCCAATACAGGGTTGGATACGAGCAGTACTTC | CASQYRVGYEQYF
. | . | TRBJ2-5 | TRBV30 | TGTGCCTGGAGTGTGGCTACCCAAGAGACCCAGTACTTC | CAWSVATQETQYF
. | TRBD1 | TRBJ1-2 | TRBV5-4 | TGTGCCAGCAGCGTGGGACAGGGGATTCGGAGGAATGGCTACACCTTC | CASSVGQGIRRNGYTF
. | . | TRBJ2-5 | TRBV18 | TGTGCCAGCTCACCCCAGGGAGAGACCCAGTACTTC | CASSPQGETQYF
. | . | TRBJ2-2 | TRBV19 | TGTGCCAGTAGTATATCCGTTAGCACCGGGGAGCTGTTTTTT | CASSISVSTGELFF
. | TRBD1 | TRBJ1-2 | TRBV5-4 | TGTGCCAGCAGCTTGGGGACAGGGGGCGGCTATGGCTACACCTTC | CASSLGTGGGYGYTF
few | TRBD2 | TRBJ2-7 | TRBV6-5 | TGTGCCAGCAGGTCAACCTACGCGGGGGGGGTAGAGCAGTACTTC | CASRSTYAGGVEQYF
. | . | TRBJ2-7 | TRBV9 | TGTGCCAGCAGCGCCTCCGGGACCGTCACCTACGAGCAGTACTTC | CASSASGTVTYEQYF
. | . | TRBJ2-7 | TRBV5-5 | TGTGCCAGCAGCTTGGGAAGCGGCGAGCAGTACTTC | CASSLGSGEQYF
. | TRBD1 | TRBJ2-3 | TRBV27 | TGTGCCAGCAGATCGGGACAGGGGGCCAGAGATACGCAGTATTTT | CASRSGQGARDTQYF
. | . | TRBJ1-1 | TRBV5-6 | TGTGCCAGCAGTTCGCCAGGGAAATGGGGTAAGAACACTGAAGCTTTCTTT | CASSSPGKWGKNTEAFF
. | . | TRBJ2-7 | TRBV18 | TGTGCCAGCTCACCACCGGGAGAGATCTACGAGCAGTACTTC | CASSPPGEIYEQYF
. | . | TRBJ1-2 | TRBV4-1 | TGCGCCAGCAGCCAAGATGGCGGCAGTAACTATGGCTACACCTTC | CASSQDGGSNYGYTF
once | . | TRBJ2-1 | TRBV7-2 | TGTGCCAGCAGCTTACCTTCCGGGCATATCTCCTACAATGAGCAGTTCTTC | CASSLPSGHISYNEQFF
. | . | TRBJ2-7 | TRBV11-2 | TGTGCCAGCAGCCCCACCACCGTCTACGAGCAGTACTTC | CASSPTTVYEQYF
. | . | TRBJ1-1 | TRBV29-1 | TGCAGCGTTGGTGGTGGAATGGCTGAAGCTTTCTTT | CSVGGGMAEAFF
. | . | TRBJ2-3 | TRBV6-5 | TGTGCCAGCAGTTACTCTCGACAGAGGGATACGCAGTATTTT | CASSYSRQRDTQYF
. | . | TRBJ2-1 | TRBV10-3 | TGTGCCATCAGTGTCGGACCAGGGAATGAGCAGTTCTTC | CAISVGPGNEQFF
. | TRBD1 | TRBJ1-5 | TRBV6-6 | TGTGCCAGCAGTTATATTGGACAGGATCAGCCCCAGCATTTT | CASSYIGQDQPQHF
. | . | TRBJ1-1 | TRBV5-4 | TGTGCCAGCAGCTTGGATCTGGAACAGGGCGGGAACACTGAAGCTTTCTTT | CASSLDLEQGGNTEAFF
. | TRBD1 | TRBJ2-7 | TRBV14 | TGTGCCAGCAGCGGCGTGGCTTGGGACAGGGGCCCCTACGAGCAGTACTTC | CASSGVAWDRGPYEQYF
. | . | TRBJ1-1 | TRBV6-6 | TGTGCCAGCACCCAGACAGGGAACACTGAAGCTTTCTTT | CASTQTGNTEAFF
once | . | TRBJ1-4 | TRBV6-1 | TGTGCCAGCAGTTCGAATGAAAAACTGTTTTTT | CASSSNEKLFF
. | . | TRBJ1-2 | TRBV2 | TGTGCCAGCAGTGATAGGGGCGCCGGGATTTCTAACTATGGCTACACCTTC | CASSDRGAGISNYGYTF
. | TRBD1 | TRBJ1-1 | TRBV7-9 | TGTGCCAGCAGCGTAGTACAGGGGGTGGACACTGAAGCTTTCTTT | CASSVVQGVDTEAFF
once | . | TRBJ1-4 | TRBV6-5 | TGTGCCAGCAGTGCAACTGCAACTAATGAAAAACTGTTTTTT | CASSATATNEKLFF
. | . | TRBJ1-3 | TRBV4-1 | TGCGCCAGCAGCCAAGAAACAGGGTCTGGAAACACCATATATTTT | CASSQETGSGNTIYF
once | . | TRBJ2-6 | TRBV2 | TGTGCAGAGGGGGGTAGGATCGGGGCCAACGTCCTGACTTTC | CAEGGRIGANVLTF
. | TRBD1 | TRBJ1-2 | TRBV27 | TGTGCCAGCAGTTTCCGGGGACAGGGCAATGGCTACACCTTC | CASSFRGQGNGYTF
. | TRBD1 | TRBJ1-4 | TRBV4-2 | TGTGCCAGCAGCCAGTTTCCGACAGGGGAGAATGAAAAACTGTTTTTT | CASSQFPTGENEKLFF
. | TRBD2 | TRBJ2-1 | TRBV2 | TGTGCCAGCAGTGACTACGGGGGGAACCCTTACAATGAGCAGTTCTTC | CASSDYGGNPYNEQFF
. | . | TRBJ1-1 | TRBV30 | TGTGCCGTCATCGGGGGGGGGAACACTGAAGCTTTCTTT | CAVIGGGNTEAFF
once | . | TRBJ2-1 | TRBV27 | TGTGCCAGCGGGTGGGGCAATGAGCAGTTCTTC | CASGWGNEQFF
. | . | TRBJ1-6 | TRBV21-1 | TGTGCCAGCAGCAAACAGGGGGTAGAATCACCCCTCCACTTT | CASSKQGVESPLHF
. | . | TRBJ1-5 | TRBV19 | TGTGCCAGTACTCTGGGGGGTGGACAGCCCCAGCATTTT | CASTLGGGQPQHF
. | . | TRBJ1-4 | TRBV6-1 | TGTGCCAGCAGTAGATCAGAATCTAATGAAAAACTGTTTTTT | CASSRSESNEKLFF